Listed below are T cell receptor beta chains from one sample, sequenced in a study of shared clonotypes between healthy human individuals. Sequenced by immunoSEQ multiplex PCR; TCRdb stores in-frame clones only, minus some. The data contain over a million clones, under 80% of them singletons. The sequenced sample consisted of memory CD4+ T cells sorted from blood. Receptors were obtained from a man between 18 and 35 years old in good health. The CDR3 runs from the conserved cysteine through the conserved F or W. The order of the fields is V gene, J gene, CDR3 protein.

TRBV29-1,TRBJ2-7,CSATGFSYEQYF
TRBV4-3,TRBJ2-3,CASSQDHLSRADTQYF
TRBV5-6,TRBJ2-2,CASSSVAGPRAGELFF
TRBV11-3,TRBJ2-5,CASSLGQGQETQYF
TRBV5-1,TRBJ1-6,CASSPTDRGDNSPLHF
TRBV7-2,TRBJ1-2,CASSLDRDGYTF
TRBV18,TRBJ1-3,CASSPLGQANGNTIYF
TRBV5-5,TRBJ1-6,CASSLVYRGDSPLHF
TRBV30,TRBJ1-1,CAWSVTGGVTEAFF
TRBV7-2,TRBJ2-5,CASSLVTVGETQYF
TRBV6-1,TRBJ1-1,CASTRQGTMNTEAFF
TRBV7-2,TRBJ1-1,CASSSPTGGRIEAFF
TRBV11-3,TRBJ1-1,CASSLDHYTEAFF
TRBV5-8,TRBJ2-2,CASSFYVSFVTGELFF
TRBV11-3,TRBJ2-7,CASSFGRPGSYEQYF
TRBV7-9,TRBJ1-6,CASSSSGGYSYNSPLHF
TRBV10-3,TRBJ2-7,CAISEASGRATYF
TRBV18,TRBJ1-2,CASSTGTGHYGYTF
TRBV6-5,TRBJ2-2,CASSFSGELFF
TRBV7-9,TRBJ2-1,CASSLVGLAVKFPYNEQFF
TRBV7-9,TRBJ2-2,CASSLGQGISGELFF
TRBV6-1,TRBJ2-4,CASSELAGGTLAKNIQYF
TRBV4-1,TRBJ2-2,CASSQGIHTGELFF
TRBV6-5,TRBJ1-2,CASSYSPRTGIGYTF
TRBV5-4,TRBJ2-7,CASSLAEGAYEQYF
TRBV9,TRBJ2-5,CASSVRTGLNGRETQYF
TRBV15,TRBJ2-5,CATSREIAGSQETQYF
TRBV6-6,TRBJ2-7,CAIQSAGVATEQYF
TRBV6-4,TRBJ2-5,CASTDQNPGGSETQYF